A single sample is the source of the 14 T cell receptor beta chains below, sequenced in a study of molecular identifiers for immune sequencing clone quantification. TCRdb itself ran the PCR reads through MiXCR, one entry per CDR3 protein. The table includes roughly 320,000 distinct CDR3 sequences, over 20% detected once. The sequencing input was naive CD8+ T cells from blood, with Jurkat cell RNA spiked in. Subset: FACS-sorted CD8+CD4-CCR7+CD45RA+ naive T cells. The origin of the receptors is a human donor in good health. Some libraries in this study had Jurkat cell RNA spiked in.

This clonotype has just a few counts. The chain links TRBV7-9 to TRBJ1-5; D not resolved. Trimming removed 2 bases from V and 5 bases from J, with 13 bases in between. The CDR3 length is 15 residues. CDR1 is SEHNR and CDR2 is FQNEAQ in the germline V gene (reference sequence). The CDR3 spells CASSLSFGVDQPQHF. The DNA for the CDR3 is TGTGCCAGCAGCTTATCGTTTGGAGTCGATCAGCCCCAGCATTTT.

The chain joins TRBV5-6 to TRBJ2-4; D may be TRBD1 (5 bases). The germline V and J ends were trimmed by 4 bases and 0 bases, with 11 bases remaining between them. Germline V gene lookup returns CDR1 SGHDT and CDR2 YYEEEE. The CDR3 is 15 amino acids. CDR3 bases: TGTGCCAGCAGCATAAAGACAGTAGCCAAAAACATTCAGTACTTC. It specifies CASSIKTVAKNIQYF.

CDR3 nucleotide sequence: TGCGCCAGCAGCCAAGAGTCGGGAGGGCCGACAGATACGCAGTATTTT. This codes for CASSQESGGPTDTQYF. V usage is TRBV4-3 and J usage is TRBJ2-3, with TRBD2 matching over 8 bases. J was trimmed by 3 bases and V by 0 bases; bases with no gene match: 5. CDR3 size: 16 residues. Germline CDR1 LGHNA, CDR2 YSLEER.

This clonotype was observed a handful of times. This chain joins TRBV20-1 and TRBJ2-7; D is uncertain. Deletions cut 3 bases from V and 0 bases from J, with 3 bases between. CDR3 length: 11 amino acids. The V gene's germline CDR1 is DFQATT and CDR2 SNEGSKA (reference sequence). The CDR3: CSASFSYEQYF. CDR3 in DNA: TGCAGTGCTAGTTTCTCCTACGAGCAGTACTTC.

Only a few counts were recorded for this clonotype. DNA for the CDR3: TGCGCCAGCAGCCAAACTAGCGGGGGGGCCTACGAGCAGTACTTC. It encodes CASSQTSGGAYEQYF. This chain links TRBV4-3 with TRBJ2-7; 13 nucleotides line up with TRBD2. Germline CDR1 reads LGHNA; CDR2 reads YSLEER. The CDR3 is 15 residues long. Trimming cost V 2 bases and J 2 bases; bases outside gene matches: 0.

This clonotype was picked up many times. The rearrangement joins TRBV6-2 or TRBV6-3 to TRBJ2-7; possible D gene TRBD1, 5 bases. The CDR3 is 16 residues long. The ends were cut back, 2 bases at V and 1 base at J, with 15 bases in the middle. CDR1 is MNHEY, CDR2 SVGEGT, per germline. The DNA of the CDR3 is TGTGCCAGCAGTTACGATAGTAGGGGCCTGTCCTACGAGCAGTACTTC. Protein: CASSYDSRGLSYEQYF.

This chain uses TRBV29-1 with TRBJ1-1, with 7 bases that match TRBD1. Germline V lookup: CDR1 SQVTM, CDR2 ANQGSEA. V shed 5 bases, J shed 4 bases, and the junction held 10 bases outside the gene matches. The CDR3 contains 14 residues. CDR3 bases: TGCAGCGTTATTTACAGGGGTAGTGGCACTGAAGCTTTCTTT. Translating it yields CSVIYRGSGTEAFF.

This clonotype was seen a few times. The chain is built from TRBV27 and TRBJ1-1; TRBD1 aligns across 7 bases. The CDR3 consists of 16 residues. The J segment lost 0 bases and the V segment lost 4 bases, leaving 8 bases of the junction unmatched. Per germline, CDR1 MNHEY and CDR2 SMNVEV (reference sequence). CDR3 nucleotides: TGTGCCAGCAGTTCCGTCCAGGGACAGTTGAACACTGAAGCTTTCTTT. Amino acid sequence: CASSSVQGQLNTEAFF.

This clonotype was seen many times. The chain carries TRBV19 and TRBJ1-1, with unresolved D. Trimming stripped 6 bases from V and 4 bases from J, with 12 bases between. The germline CDR1 and CDR2 sequences are LNHDA and SQIVND (reference sequence). CDR3 length: 13 residues. This chain's CDR3 is CASRLSAPTEAFF. The CDR3 nucleotides are TGTGCCAGTAGACTCTCAGCCCCCACTGAAGCTTTCTTT.

A note on this clonotype: Given a much more abundant clone one base away, this may be a read error. The chain couples TRBV29-1 to TRBJ2-3; D tentatively reads TRBD1 or TRBD2 (5 bases each). This CDR3 spans 15 amino acids. Germline CDR1 SQVTM, CDR2 ANQGSEA. The CDR3 reads CGVGGSGIHLDTQYF. The CDR3 bases are TGCGGCGTTGGGGGATCCGGGATACACTTAGATACGCAGTATTTT.

A note on this clonotype: The CDR3 end shows no conserved phenylalanine or tryptophan, and so a read error is likely. This chain connects TRBV20-1 to TRBJ2-7; D is unresolved. V lost 0 bases to trimming and J lost 3 bases, with 9 bases between them. The CDR3 consists of 13 residues. Germline V gene sequence: CDR1 DFQATT, CDR2 SNEGSKA (reference sequence). Here the CDR3 DNA reads TGCAGTGCTAGAGATGGTGTCAGCTACGAGCAGTACCTC. It encodes CSARDGVSYEQYL.

This clonotype has just a few counts. The rearrangement joins TRBV13 to TRBJ2-2; 7 nucleotides agree with TRBD1. J was trimmed by 6 bases and V by 4 bases; bases with no gene match: 5. There are 14 residues in the CDR3. Germline values: CDR1 PRHDT, CDR2 FYEKMQ (reference sequence). The CDR3 here is CASSSGTASGELFF. CDR3 coding DNA: TGTGCCAGCAGCTCGGGGACAGCCTCCGGGGAGCTGTTTTTT.

CDR3 amino acids: CASSGRDTGELFF. The CDR3 nucleotides are TGTGCCAGCAGTGGGAGAGACACCGGGGAGCTGTTTTTT. This chain uses TRBV6-2 or TRBV6-3 with TRBJ2-2, with D maybe TRBD2 (5 bases). The V end was cut by 5 bases, the J end by 3 bases, with 7 bases between. Germline CDR1 is MNHEY and CDR2 is SVGEGT. The CDR3 spans 13 residues.

In its sample, this clonotype was seen many times. The J gene is TRBJ1-1, the V gene TRBV28; D unresolved. Between the trimmed V and J ends, which lost 3 bases and 9 bases, there was a span of 8 bases. This CDR3 has 11 residues. Germline CDR1 MDHEN, CDR2 SYDVKM. CDR3 bases: TGTGCCAGCAGTTTTGCGGTACAAGCTTTCTTT. Its protein is CASSFAVQAFF. The entire variable domain, with the rest obtained from reference TRBV28 and TRBJ1-1, is as follows: DVKVTQSSRYLVKRTGEKVFLECVQDMDHENMFWYRQDPGLGLRLIYFSYDVKMKEKGDIPEGYSVSREKKERFSLILESASTNQTSMYLCASSFAVQAFFGQGTRLTVV.